The source of this T cell receptor (beta chain) is a study of blood T cell dynamics during melanoma immunotherapy. Overall study context: First-line therapy was either pembrolizumab or nivolumab with ipilimumab for metastatic melanoma.

Some clones are missing from TCRdb's copy, which holds only in-frame ones; the method was immunoSEQ multiplex PCR. The sample includes 25,000 to 30,000 clones, approximately 83% seen only once; the top ten take around 10%. Germline CDR1 is MNHNS and CDR2 is SASEGT. V lost 0 bases and J lost 3, with 9 bases in between. This CDR3 is 15 amino acids long. Documented time point: week 3, after first cycle of checkpoint inhibitor. Blood was drawn before treatment and at week 3 after checkpoint blockade. This specimen consisted of blood, obtained from a patient treated with checkpoint blockade. The rearrangement links TRBV6-1 to TRBJ1-5; no firm D call. The sequence was obtained from a human donor with melanoma. The CDR3 loop reads CASSEAGRANQPQHF. CDR3 sequence (DNA): TGTGCCAGCAGTGAAGCCGGGAGGGCCAATCAGCCCCAGCATTTT.